This is a list of T cell receptor beta chains from one sample in a study of beta chain features in type 1 diabetes. The data were produced by immunoSEQ multiplex PCR, yet TCRdb's version contains in-frame clones alone and is incomplete. The repertoire includes almost 350,000 clones, about 20% of them detected once, and about 0.045% sits in the top ten. Sequencing was performed on naive CD4+ T cells from blood. The receptors stem from a woman younger than 35 in good health. The CDR3 runs from the conserved cysteine through the conserved F or W. The D gene is left open where the match is weak. Clone size is given for some rows only: seen once, a few or many times, or a class if the clone is expanded.

>TRBJ1-2|few|TRBV2|-
CASRNSQAEGYTF
TGTGCCAGCAGGAATAGTCAGGCTGAGGGCTACACCTTC
>TRBJ2-3|few|TRBV2|-
CASSLTRFGTDTQYF
TGTGCCAGCTCCCTCACGAGGTTTGGCACAGATACGCAGTATTTT
>TRBJ2-3|-|TRBV25-1|-
CASGSLVSQYF
TGTGCCAGCGGGAGTCTAGTATCGCAGTATTTT
>TRBJ2-3|-|TRBV2|TRBD2
CASSGLPDTQYF
TGTGCCAGCTCGGGACTACCAGATACGCAGTATTTT
>TRBJ1-2|few|TRBV29-1|-
CSALQGADRFYGYTF
TGCAGCGCGTTGCAAGGGGCCGACCGGTTCTATGGCTACACCTTC
>TRBJ1-1|-|TRBV29-1|TRBD1
CSALTGAQTEAFF
TGCAGCGCTCTGACAGGGGCGCAGACTGAAGCTTTCTTT
>TRBJ2-4|-|TRBV6-5|TRBD2
CASSYMASGAKNIQYF
TGTGCCAGCAGTTACATGGCTAGCGGGGCCAAAAACATTCAGTACTTC
>TRBJ2-1|-|TRBV9|TRBD1
CASSVEGDSSYNEQFF
TGTGCCAGCAGCGTAGAAGGGGACAGCTCCTACAATGAGCAGTTCTTC
>TRBJ2-5|-|TRBV2|-
CASTGVRETQYF
TGTGCCAGCACGGGGGTAAGGGAGACCCAGTACTTC
>TRBJ2-5|-|TRBV5-6|TRBD2
CASSLLGLAGQETQYF
TGTGCCAGCAGCTTATTAGGACTAGCGGGACAAGAGACCCAGTACTTC
>TRBJ2-3|few|TRBV7-2|-
CASSLDPSTDTQYF
TGTGCCAGCAGCTTAGATCCTAGCACAGATACGCAGTATTTT
>TRBJ2-2|few|TRBV5-4|TRBD1
CAISTRDRGTGELFF
TGTGCCATTTCCACCCGGGACAGGGGCACCGGGGAGCTGTTTTTT
>TRBJ1-2|few|TRBV30|-
CACPVSPGNYGYTF
TGTGCCTGTCCAGTAAGTCCAGGGAACTATGGCTACACCTTC
>TRBJ2-1|-|TRBV7-9|-
CASSFRAGGQFF
TGTGCCAGCAGCTTCCGGGCCGGAGGGCAGTTCTTC
>TRBJ2-2|-|TRBV7-3|-
CASSLSRNTGELFF
TGTGCCAGCAGCTTGTCGCGCAACACCGGGGAGCTGTTTTTT
>TRBJ2-3|-|TRBV5-4|TRBD2
CASSATSGNTDTQYF
TGTGCCAGCAGCGCGACTAGCGGGAACACAGATACGCAGTATTTT
>TRBJ2-5|-|TRBV9|TRBD1
CASSLTGSETQYF
TGTGCCAGCAGCTTGACAGGGTCGGAGACCCAGTACTTC
>TRBJ2-7|few|TRBV7-6|-
CASSLVGGSTTYEQYF
TGTGCCAGCAGCTTAGTCGGGGGTTCAACCACCTACGAGCAGTACTTC
>TRBJ2-7|-|TRBV19|-
CASSKQGPYEQYF
TGTGCCAGTAGTAAACAGGGACCTTACGAGCAGTACTTC
>TRBJ2-7|-|TRBV5-1|TRBD1
CASSRSGQGYEQYF
TGCGCCAGCAGCCGGTCGGGACAGGGGTACGAGCAGTACTTC
>TRBJ2-3|-|TRBV5-1|TRBD1
CASSSDRDRPTDTQYF
TGCGCCAGCAGCTCGGACAGGGACAGACCCACAGATACGCAGTATTTT
>TRBJ1-4|-|TRBV9|TRBD1
CASSVSPGQGGEKLFF
TGTGCCAGCAGCGTTTCTCCGGGACAGGGCGGTGAAAAACTGTTTTTT
>TRBJ2-3|-|TRBV19|TRBD2
CASRLAGSTDTQYF
TGTGCCAGCAGACTAGCGGGAAGCACAGATACGCAGTATTTT
>TRBJ1-1|-|TRBV29-1|TRBD1
CSVDNRGWETEAFF
TGCAGCGTAGACAACAGGGGGTGGGAGACTGAAGCTTTCTTT
>TRBJ2-1|few|TRBV29-1|TRBD1
CSARDRGLYNEQFF
TGCAGCGCCAGGGACAGGGGCCTCTACAATGAGCAGTTCTTC
>TRBJ2-2|few|TRBV6-6|-
CASRRTGELFF
TGTGCCAGCCGGAGGACCGGGGAGCTGTTTTTT
>TRBJ2-7|few|TRBV6-1|-
CASSEYVEGVEQYF
TGTGCCAGCAGTGAATACGTGGAAGGGGTCGAGCAGTACTTC
>TRBJ1-6|few|TRBV4-1|TRBD1
CASSQDGGGQYNSPLHF
TGCGCCAGCAGCCAAGATGGAGGGGGACAGTATAATTCACCCCTCCACTTT
>TRBJ2-1|-|TRBV7-2|TRBD1
CASRRTGGSNEQFF
TGTGCCAGCAGGAGGACAGGGGGGAGCAATGAGCAGTTCTTC
>TRBJ2-5|once|TRBV18|TRBD1
CASSPGQGGETQYF
TGTGCCAGCTCCCCCGGACAGGGTGGCGAGACCCAGTACTTC
>TRBJ1-1|-|TRBV2|TRBD1
CASSDGRGHNTEAFF
TGTGCCAGCAGTGACGGCAGGGGGCATAACACTGAAGCTTTCTTT
>TRBJ2-1|-|TRBV6-5|TRBD1
CASSYGQGRYNEQFF
TGTGCCAGCAGTTACGGACAGGGGCGTTACAATGAGCAGTTCTTC
>TRBJ2-7|few|TRBV2|-
CASRGDGLYEQYF
TGTGCCAGCAGAGGGGACGGACTATACGAGCAGTACTTC
>TRBJ2-6|few|TRBV15|-
CATSSGDTVFSGANVLTF
TGTGCCACCAGCTCCGGGGACACGGTCTTCTCTGGGGCCAACGTCCTGACTTTC
>TRBJ2-1|-|TRBV19|TRBD1
CASSIQGAKSVEQFF
TGTGCCAGTAGTATACAGGGGGCGAAGAGTGTTGAGCAGTTCTTC
>TRBJ2-5|-|TRBV30|-
CAWGQMGTQYF
TGTGCCTGGGGACAGATGGGGACCCAGTACTTC
>TRBJ2-5|-|TRBV6-5|-
CASSYSSSKETQYF
TGTGCCAGCAGTTACTCGAGTAGCAAAGAGACCCAGTACTTC
>TRBJ1-3|few|TRBV4-2|-
CASSPVGNTIYF
TGTGCCAGCAGCCCGGTAGGAAACACCATATATTTT
>TRBJ2-3|few|TRBV23-1|TRBD2
CASSQPTSGGDTDTQYF
TGCGCCAGCAGTCAGCCGACTAGCGGGGGAGACACAGATACGCAGTATTTT
>TRBJ2-1|few|TRBV25-1|TRBD2
CASSSGISYNEQFF
TGTGCCAGCAGTAGCGGGATTTCCTACAATGAGCAGTTCTTC
>TRBJ2-1|few|TRBV19|TRBD2
CASSIESSGNYNEQFF
TGTGCCAGTAGTATAGAATCTAGCGGGAACTACAATGAGCAGTTCTTC
>TRBJ1-2|few|TRBV29-1|TRBD1
CSADREYGGYTF
TGCAGCGCGGACAGGGAGTATGGTGGCTACACCTTC
>TRBJ2-7|-|TRBV5-1|-
CASSLTGSYEQYF
TGCGCCAGCAGCTTAACAGGTTCCTACGAGCAGTACTTC
>TRBJ1-2|-|TRBV6-6|-
CASSYESLGGYTF
TGTGCCAGCAGTTATGAAAGCCTTGGTGGCTACACCTTC
>TRBJ1-1|-|TRBV9|-
CASSVAAGTEAFF
TGTGCCAGCAGCGTAGCTGCGGGCACTGAAGCTTTCTTT
>TRBJ1-4|few|TRBV29-1|-
CSVSPQQATNEKLFF
TGCAGCGTCTCACCGCAACAGGCAACTAATGAAAAACTGTTTTTT